Listed below are T cell receptor beta chains from one sample, sequenced in a study of response to subunit inactivated influenza vaccine. TCRdb reanalysed the RT-PCR reads using MiXCR and keeps one entry per CDR3 protein. This table holds 300,000 to 350,000 distinct CDR3 sequences, about a fifth found once. Sample: PBMCs from blood, taken approximately 20 months after vaccination. These receptors all stem from a man aged 50-75 years who received an inactivated influenza vaccine. Both conserved end residues are part of each CDR3.

v_gene	j_gene	CDR3aa
TRBV6-5	TRBJ1-1	CASSYLGDSTEAFF
TRBV6-1	TRBJ2-3	CASRWDGVGGTDTQYF
TRBV28	TRBJ1-2	CASTSPGRTYGYTF
TRBV28	TRBJ2-3	CASSFVLRLDSTSLTDTQYF
TRBV5-1	TRBJ2-3	CASSPPGPAGSQDTQYF
TRBV11-3	TRBJ2-7	CASSLSWDRDLDEQYF
TRBV7-8	TRBJ1-6	CASSLRSNSPFHF
TRBV5-1	TRBJ2-7	CASSLDGRGHSFSEQYF
TRBV6-2/TRBV6-3	TRBJ2-5	CASSGDFGTGEETQYF
TRBV12-3/TRBV12-4	TRBJ1-2	CASSSGRPYGYTF
TRBV9	TRBJ2-3	CASSPTRVYTDTQYF
TRBV11-2	TRBJ2-2	CASRQGGVGELFF
TRBV28	TRBJ1-5	CASSPTHMSGRNQPQHF
TRBV5-1	TRBJ2-3	CASSFGAVTDTQYF
TRBV4-2	TRBJ2-3	CASSQAPFFSGSADTQYF
TRBV7-3	TRBJ1-1	CASSLSGGGLTEAFF
TRBV9	TRBJ1-3	CASSGGTGGPIYF
TRBV12-3/TRBV12-4	TRBJ2-3	CASSPGLATQYF
TRBV20-1	TRBJ1-2	CSASYGNYGYTF
TRBV13	TRBJ2-2	CASSLQLAGNTGELFF
TRBV6-1	TRBJ1-1	CASTNTGFRATLNTEAFF
TRBV6-5	TRBJ1-6	CASSFSGAGSSYNSPLHF
TRBV12-3/TRBV12-4	TRBJ1-1	CASSPYRTNEAFF
TRBV29-1	TRBJ1-1	CSVRTGAGTEPFF
TRBV4-3	TRBJ1-2	CASSQVLAGQSYGYTF
TRBV6-2/TRBV6-3	TRBJ1-5	CASSGDRAHQPQHF
TRBV27	TRBJ2-3	CASRQPGRNTDTQYF
TRBV7-9	TRBJ2-3	CASSARRADTQYF
TRBV6-1	TRBJ2-2	CASRRESFAGELFF
TRBV28	TRBJ1-1	CASRLGRNTEAFF
TRBV29-1	TRBJ2-3	CSVEGLPSTDTQYF
TRBV4-2	TRBJ1-3	CASSQVSYQAGNTIYF
TRBV4-3	TRBJ1-3	CASSQDIAVSSGNTIYF
TRBV12-3/TRBV12-4	TRBJ2-2	CASSFSPGQGTPRELFF
TRBV13	TRBJ1-2	CASSLGRVDGYTF
TRBV20-1	TRBJ1-1	CSARARTGVEAFF
TRBV5-1	TRBJ2-3	CASSLDRITSTDTQYF
TRBV5-1	TRBJ2-1	CASSLEGWLSSYNEQFF
TRBV6-1	TRBJ2-1	CASSDPSGRSYNEQFF